These T cell receptor beta chains were read from a single sample in a study of blood T cells in healthy people across ages. MiXCR, run by TCRdb on the 5' RACE reads, gives a single entry per CDR3 protein. The repertoire holds almost 800,000 distinct CDR3 sequences, 58% seen once, with roughly 22% in the top ten. The sample was blood. The receptors were gathered from a man aged 30-40 years in good health. CDR3s include the opening cysteine and the closing phenylalanine or tryptophan. D genes are given only for firm matches. Size is stated for part of the rows, as once, few or many counts, or as a class when the clone is expanded.

D gene: NA
V gene: TRBV10-3
J gene: TRBJ2-3
clone size: NA
CDR3 protein: CAISESAGRVDTQYF
CDR3 DNA: TGTGCCATCAGTGAGTCGGCGGGGCGGGTAGATACGCAGTATTTT

D gene: NA
V gene: TRBV5-1
J gene: TRBJ2-1
clone size: NA
CDR3 protein: CASRGQASYNEQFF
CDR3 DNA: TGCGCCAGCAGAGGGCAGGCTTCCTACAATGAGCAGTTCTTC

D gene: NA
V gene: TRBV5-6
J gene: TRBJ1-2
clone size: NA
CDR3 protein: CASSLPRGRGYGYTF
CDR3 DNA: TGTGCCAGCAGCCTGCCCCGCGGGAGGGGCTATGGCTACACCTTC

D gene: NA
V gene: TRBV29-1
J gene: TRBJ1-4
clone size: NA
CDR3 protein: CSVGGRANEKLFF
CDR3 DNA: TGCAGCGTTGGAGGCAGGGCTAATGAAAAACTGTTTTTT

D gene: NA
V gene: TRBV6-6
J gene: TRBJ2-1
clone size: NA
CDR3 protein: CASSERDRDRTYNEQFF
CDR3 DNA: TGTGCCAGCAGCGAGCGGGACCGGGACAGAACCTACAATGAGCAGTTCTTC

D gene: NA
V gene: TRBV15
J gene: TRBJ2-7
clone size: NA
CDR3 protein: CATSRTGFGSYEQYF
CDR3 DNA: TGTGCCACCAGCAGAACCGGCTTCGGCTCCTACGAGCAGTACTTC

D gene: TRBD1
V gene: TRBV6-1
J gene: TRBJ2-7
clone size: few
CDR3 protein: CASKVEGQSSYEQYF
CDR3 DNA: TGTGCCAGCAAGGTTGAGGGACAGAGCTCCTACGAGCAGTACTTC

D gene: NA
V gene: TRBV7-9
J gene: TRBJ1-2
clone size: NA
CDR3 protein: CASSSDYRAANYGYTF
CDR3 DNA: TGTGCCAGCAGCTCAGATTACAGGGCCGCTAACTATGGCTACACCTTC

D gene: TRBD2
V gene: TRBV29-1
J gene: TRBJ2-1
clone size: NA
CDR3 protein: CSVLEGRGGRVGSYNEQFF
CDR3 DNA: TGCAGCGTTCTAGAGGGGCGGGGGGGCCGTGTTGGTTCCTACAATGAGCAGTTCTTC

D gene: TRBD2
V gene: TRBV18
J gene: TRBJ2-1
clone size: NA
CDR3 protein: CASSQASGSANEQFF
CDR3 DNA: TGTGCCAGCTCACAAGCTAGCGGGAGTGCAAATGAGCAGTTCTTC

D gene: NA
V gene: TRBV7-6
J gene: TRBJ2-1
clone size: NA
CDR3 protein: CASSLVFRGLGNEQFF
CDR3 DNA: TGTGCCAGCAGCTTAGTTTTTCGGGGGTTGGGGAATGAGCAGTTCTTC

D gene: TRBD1
V gene: TRBV7-2
J gene: TRBJ1-2
clone size: few
CDR3 protein: CASLRRTGQGVTGYTF
CDR3 DNA: TGTGCCAGCCTACGACGAACCGGGCAGGGGGTTACCGGCTACACCTTC

D gene: NA
V gene: TRBV4-1
J gene: TRBJ2-7
clone size: NA
CDR3 protein: CASSQDQGFGGRSYEQYF
CDR3 DNA: TGCGCCAGCAGCCAAGATCAGGGGTTCGGGGGGCGATCCTACGAGCAGTACTTC

D gene: NA
V gene: TRBV12-3/TRBV12-4
J gene: TRBJ1-2
clone size: NA
CDR3 protein: CASSLPGPGVGYTF
CDR3 DNA: TGTGCCAGCAGTTTACCAGGACCTGGAGTTGGCTACACCTTC

D gene: NA
V gene: TRBV29-1
J gene: TRBJ2-7
clone size: few
CDR3 protein: CSVGPAGDYEQYF
CDR3 DNA: TGCAGCGTTGGGCCCGCGGGCGATTACGAGCAGTACTTC

D gene: NA
V gene: TRBV20-1
J gene: TRBJ2-3
clone size: NA
CDR3 protein: CSASVDTQYF
CDR3 DNA: TGCAGTGCTAGTGTTGATACGCAGTATTTT

D gene: NA
V gene: TRBV7-2
J gene: TRBJ1-1
clone size: many
CDR3 protein: CASSVNRNTEAFF
CDR3 DNA: TGTGCCAGCAGCGTTAATAGGAACACTGAAGCTTTCTTT

D gene: TRBD2
V gene: TRBV7-3
J gene: TRBJ2-5
clone size: few
CDR3 protein: CASSLISGDYNEQYF
CDR3 DNA: TGTGCCAGCAGCTTAATTAGCGGGGACTACAATGAGCAGTACTTC

D gene: TRBD2
V gene: TRBV12-3/TRBV12-4
J gene: TRBJ2-1
clone size: once
CDR3 protein: CASSFRAGGLNEQFF
CDR3 DNA: TGTGCCAGCAGTTTTCGGGCGGGAGGGCTCAATGAGCAGTTCTTC

D gene: NA
V gene: TRBV27
J gene: TRBJ2-6
clone size: NA
CDR3 protein: CASSLGGGPSGANVLTF
CDR3 DNA: TGTGCCAGCAGTTTAGGAGGGGGACCCTCTGGGGCCAACGTCCTGACTTTC

D gene: NA
V gene: TRBV10-3
J gene: TRBJ2-5
clone size: NA
CDR3 protein: CAIGLQETQYF
CDR3 DNA: TGTGCCATCGGACTACAAGAGACCCAGTACTTC

D gene: NA
V gene: TRBV5-5
J gene: TRBJ1-1
clone size: NA
CDR3 protein: CASSFTDNTEAFF
CDR3 DNA: TGTGCCAGCAGCTTTACCGATAACACTGAAGCTTTCTTT

D gene: TRBD2
V gene: TRBV4-2
J gene: TRBJ2-3
clone size: NA
CDR3 protein: CASSQGELAVDTQYF
CDR3 DNA: TGTGCCAGCAGCCAAGGGGAACTAGCGGTAGATACGCAGTATTTT

D gene: TRBD1
V gene: TRBV20-1
J gene: TRBJ1-1
clone size: NA
CDR3 protein: CSAQGQAGAEAFF
CDR3 DNA: TGCAGTGCGCAGGGACAGGCGGGCGCTGAAGCTTTCTTT

D gene: NA
V gene: TRBV5-5
J gene: TRBJ1-2
clone size: NA
CDR3 protein: CASSLAPEYGYTF
CDR3 DNA: TGTGCCAGCAGCTTGGCGCCGGAGTATGGCTACACCTTC

D gene: NA
V gene: TRBV20-1
J gene: TRBJ1-5
clone size: NA
CDR3 protein: CSGREGIQPQHF
CDR3 DNA: TGCAGTGGAAGGGAAGGAATTCAGCCCCAGCATTTT

D gene: NA
V gene: TRBV29-1
J gene: TRBJ2-7
clone size: NA
CDR3 protein: CSVGPAGNEQYF
CDR3 DNA: TGCAGCGTCGGACCGGCGGGGAACGAGCAGTACTTC

D gene: NA
V gene: TRBV7-9
J gene: TRBJ1-2
clone size: NA
CDR3 protein: CASTPSRVYGYTF
CDR3 DNA: TGTGCCAGCACCCCAAGTAGGGTCTATGGCTACACCTTC

D gene: TRBD1
V gene: TRBV25-1
J gene: TRBJ2-7
clone size: few
CDR3 protein: CASSEYGTGNYEQYF
CDR3 DNA: TGTGCCAGCAGTGAATATGGGACAGGGAACTACGAGCAGTACTTC

D gene: NA
V gene: TRBV7-9
J gene: TRBJ1-6
clone size: NA
CDR3 protein: CASSLGEARQSPLHF
CDR3 DNA: TGTGCCAGCAGCCTGGGAGAGGCCCGGCAGTCACCCCTCCACTTT

D gene: NA
V gene: TRBV3-1
J gene: TRBJ2-5
clone size: NA
CDR3 protein: CASNNQGTQYF
CDR3 DNA: TGTGCCAGCAACAACCAAGGGACCCAGTACTTC

D gene: TRBD1
V gene: TRBV29-1
J gene: TRBJ2-7
clone size: few
CDR3 protein: CSAKQTGGAYEQYF
CDR3 DNA: TGCAGCGCGAAGCAGACAGGGGGGGCCTACGAGCAGTACTTC

D gene: NA
V gene: TRBV6-2/TRBV6-3
J gene: TRBJ2-7
clone size: NA
CDR3 protein: CASSHLGGGASYEQYF
CDR3 DNA: TGTGCCAGCAGTCACCTCGGGGGAGGAGCATCCTACGAGCAGTACTTC

D gene: TRBD1
V gene: TRBV5-6
J gene: TRBJ2-7
clone size: NA
CDR3 protein: CASSLETGVKGYEQYF
CDR3 DNA: TGTGCCAGCAGCTTGGAGACAGGGGTGAAAGGATACGAGCAGTACTTC

D gene: NA
V gene: TRBV20-1
J gene: TRBJ2-5
clone size: NA
CDR3 protein: CSASGGRQETQYF
CDR3 DNA: TGCAGTGCTAGCGGAGGCAGGCAAGAGACCCAGTACTTC

D gene: NA
V gene: TRBV7-2
J gene: TRBJ1-2
clone size: once
CDR3 protein: CASSIPGTIYGYTF
CDR3 DNA: TGTGCCAGCAGCATACCCGGGACAATCTATGGCTACACCTTC

D gene: TRBD2
V gene: TRBV20-1
J gene: TRBJ2-3
clone size: NA
CDR3 protein: CSAPRLTSLITDTQYF
CDR3 DNA: TGCAGTGCCCCAAGGCTGACTAGCCTCATCACAGATACGCAGTATTTT